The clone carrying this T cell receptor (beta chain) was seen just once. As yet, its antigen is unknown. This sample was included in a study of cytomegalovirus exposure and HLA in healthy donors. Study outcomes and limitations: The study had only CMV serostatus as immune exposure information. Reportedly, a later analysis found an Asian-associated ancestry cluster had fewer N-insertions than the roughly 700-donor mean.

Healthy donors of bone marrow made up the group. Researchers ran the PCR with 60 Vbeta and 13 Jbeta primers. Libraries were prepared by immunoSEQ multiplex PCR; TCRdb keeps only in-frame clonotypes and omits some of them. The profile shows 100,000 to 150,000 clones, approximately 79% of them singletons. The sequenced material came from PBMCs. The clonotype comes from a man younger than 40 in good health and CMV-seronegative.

Written as DNA, the CDR3 is TGTGCCAGCAGCTCTGAGAGGGGGGGAGACACCATATATTTT. Its translation: CASSSERGGDTIYF. The V gene is TRBV9, the J gene TRBJ1-3; D perhaps matches TRBD1 (6 bases). The CDR3 is 14 amino acids. The V gene's germline CDR1 is SGDLS and CDR2 YYNGEE. Between the trimmed V and J ends, which lost 4 bases and 8 bases, there was a span of 16 bases.